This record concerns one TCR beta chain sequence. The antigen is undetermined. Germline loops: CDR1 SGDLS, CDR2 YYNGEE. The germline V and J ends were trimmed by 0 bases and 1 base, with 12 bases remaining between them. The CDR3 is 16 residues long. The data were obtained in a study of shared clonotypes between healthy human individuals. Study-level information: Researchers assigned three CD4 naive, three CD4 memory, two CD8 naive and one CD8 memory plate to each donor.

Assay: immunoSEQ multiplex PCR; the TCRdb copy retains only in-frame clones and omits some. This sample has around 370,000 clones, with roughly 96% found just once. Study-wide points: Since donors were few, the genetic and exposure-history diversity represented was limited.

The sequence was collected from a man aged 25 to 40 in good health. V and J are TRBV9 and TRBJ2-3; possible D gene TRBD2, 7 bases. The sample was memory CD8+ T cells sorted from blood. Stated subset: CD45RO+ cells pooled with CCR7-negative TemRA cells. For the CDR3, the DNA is TGTGCCAGCAGCGTAGGTGGCGGGGGCGGCACAGATACGCAGTATTTT. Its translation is CASSVGGGGGTDTQYF. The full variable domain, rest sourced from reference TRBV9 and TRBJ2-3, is DSGVTQTPKHLITATGQRVTLRCSPRSGDLSVYWYQQSLDQGLQFLIQYYNGEERAKGNILERFSAQQFPDLHSELNLSSLELGDSALYFCASSVGGGGGTDTQYFGPGTRLTVL.